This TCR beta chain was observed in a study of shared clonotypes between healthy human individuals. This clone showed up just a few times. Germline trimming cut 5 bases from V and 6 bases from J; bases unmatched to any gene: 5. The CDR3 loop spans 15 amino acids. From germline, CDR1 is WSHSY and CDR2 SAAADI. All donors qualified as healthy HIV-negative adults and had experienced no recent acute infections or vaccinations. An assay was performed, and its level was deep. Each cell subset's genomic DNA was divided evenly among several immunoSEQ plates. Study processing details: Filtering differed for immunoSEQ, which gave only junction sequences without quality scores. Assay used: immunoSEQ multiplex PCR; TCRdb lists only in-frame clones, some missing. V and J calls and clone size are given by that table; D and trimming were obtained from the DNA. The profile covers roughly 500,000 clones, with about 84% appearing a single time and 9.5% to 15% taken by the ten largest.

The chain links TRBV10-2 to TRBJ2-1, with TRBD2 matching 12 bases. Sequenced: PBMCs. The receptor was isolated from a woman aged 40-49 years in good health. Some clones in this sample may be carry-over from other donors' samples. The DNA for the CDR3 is TGCGCCAGCAGTATCGGACTAGCGGGATCCAATGAGCAGTTCTTC. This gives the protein CASSIGLAGSNEQFF.